This T cell receptor beta chain was sequenced in a study of T cell responses to AZD1222 COVID-19 vaccine. This clone has more than one count but fewer than ten. Its target is unknown. General observations from the study: Females outnumbered males among donors, who were mostly white British; clonal diversity was possibly underestimated.

TCRdb keeps only in-frame clones here, not all; method: immunoSEQ multiplex PCR. The sample has around 160,000 clones, 85% to 90% seen once. Germline assignment: CDR1 SGHNT and CDR2 YYREEE (reference sequence). This CDR3 region has 15 residues. With 4 bases clipped from V and 3 bases from J, the junction kept 6 bases outside the gene matches. The sample in question was peripheral blood, obtained on day 0 of AZD1222 vaccination. The V and J genes are TRBV5-4 and TRBJ2-7; 11 positions match TRBD2. This receptor was obtained from an adult in good health. The CDR3 DNA is TGTGCCAGCAGCGCCGGGACTAGCGGATACTACGAGCAGTACTTC. Translation: CASSAGTSGYYEQYF.